This T cell receptor beta chain was captured in a study of T cell responses to AZD1222 COVID-19 vaccine. Overall study results and limits: Spike-specific TCR breadth and depth grew following two AZD1222 doses.

The table came from immunoSEQ multiplex PCR; TCRdb's copy has only in-frame clones and leaves some out. In the table there are about 70,000 clones, approximately 90% of which are singletons. This clone has only one observation. Its antigen remains unknown. Trimming removed 4 bases from V and 0 bases from J, with 7 bases in between. This CDR3 comprises 12 residues. Per the germline V gene, CDR1 is SQVTM and CDR2 is ANQGSEA. The genes are TRBV29-1 and TRBJ2-7; D is unresolved. Sample: peripheral blood, taken 28 days after the second AZD1222 dose. The receptor was isolated from an adult who received the AZD1222 COVID-19 vaccine. This CDR3 reads CSVALNSYEQYF. As DNA, the CDR3 is TGCAGCGTTGCGCTAAACTCCTACGAGCAGTACTTC.